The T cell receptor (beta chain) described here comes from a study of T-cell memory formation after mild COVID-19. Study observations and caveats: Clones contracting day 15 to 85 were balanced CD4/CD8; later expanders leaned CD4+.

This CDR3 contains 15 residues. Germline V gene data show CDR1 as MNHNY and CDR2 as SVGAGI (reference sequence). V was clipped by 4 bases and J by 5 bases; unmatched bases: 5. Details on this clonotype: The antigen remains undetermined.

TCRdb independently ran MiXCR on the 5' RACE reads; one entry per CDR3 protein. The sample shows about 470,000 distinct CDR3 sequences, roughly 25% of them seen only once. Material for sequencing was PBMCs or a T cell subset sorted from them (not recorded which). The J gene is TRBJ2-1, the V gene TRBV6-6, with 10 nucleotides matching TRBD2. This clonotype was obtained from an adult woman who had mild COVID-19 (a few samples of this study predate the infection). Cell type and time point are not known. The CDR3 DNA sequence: TGTGCCAGCAGTTTACTAGCGGGGTTCAACAATGAGCAGTTCTTC. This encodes CASSLLAGFNNEQFF.